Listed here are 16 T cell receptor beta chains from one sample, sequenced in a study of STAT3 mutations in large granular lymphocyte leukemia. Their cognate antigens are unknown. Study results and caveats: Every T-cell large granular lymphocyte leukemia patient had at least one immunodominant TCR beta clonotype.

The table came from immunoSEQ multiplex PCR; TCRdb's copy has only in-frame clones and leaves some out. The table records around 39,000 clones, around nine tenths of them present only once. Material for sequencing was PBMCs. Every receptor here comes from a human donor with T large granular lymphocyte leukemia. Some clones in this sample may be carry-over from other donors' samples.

The CDR3 spells CASSTGEGYTEAFF. The CDR3 DNA reads as TGTGCCAGTAGCACAGGGGAAGGTTACACTGAAGCTTTCTTT. This chain joins TRBV19 and TRBJ1-1; 7 nucleotides line up with TRBD1. The CDR3 extends over 14 amino acids. J gave up 3 bases and V 6 bases, and 7 bases lay outside the gene matches. Germline V gene lookup returns CDR1 LNHDA and CDR2 SQIVND (reference sequence).

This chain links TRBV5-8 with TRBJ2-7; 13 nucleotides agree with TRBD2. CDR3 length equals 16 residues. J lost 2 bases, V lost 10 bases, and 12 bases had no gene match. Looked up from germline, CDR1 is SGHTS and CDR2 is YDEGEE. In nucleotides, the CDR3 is TGTGCCCAAGAGCCTGGACTAGCGGGGGAGACCTACGAGCAGTACGTC. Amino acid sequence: CAQEPGLAGETYEQYV.

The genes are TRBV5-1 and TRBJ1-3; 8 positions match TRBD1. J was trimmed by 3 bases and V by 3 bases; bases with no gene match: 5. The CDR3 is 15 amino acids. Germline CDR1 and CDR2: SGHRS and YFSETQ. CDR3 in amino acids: CASSYQGAGGNTIYF. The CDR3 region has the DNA TGCGCCAGCAGCTATCAGGGGGCCGGTGGAAACACCATATATTTT.

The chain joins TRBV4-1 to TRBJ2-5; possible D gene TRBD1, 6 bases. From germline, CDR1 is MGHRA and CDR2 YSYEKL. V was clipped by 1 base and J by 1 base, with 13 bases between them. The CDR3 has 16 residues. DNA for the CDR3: TGCGCCAGCAGCCAAGGCGACAGGACCTTCCAAGAGACCCAGTACTTC. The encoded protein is CASSQGDRTFQETQYF.

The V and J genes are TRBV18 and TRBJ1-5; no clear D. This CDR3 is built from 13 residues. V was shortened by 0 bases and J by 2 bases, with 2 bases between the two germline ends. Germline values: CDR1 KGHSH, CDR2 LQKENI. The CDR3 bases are TGTGCCAGCTCACCACCGGGCAATCAGCCCCAGCATTTT. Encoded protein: CASSPPGNQPQHF. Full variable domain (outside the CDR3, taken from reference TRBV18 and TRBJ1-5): NAGVMQNPRHLVRRRGQEARLRCSPMKGHSHVYWYRQLPEEGLKFMVYLQKENIIDESGMPKERFSAEFPKEGPSILRIQQVVRGDSAAYFCASSPPGNQPQHFGDGTRLSIL.

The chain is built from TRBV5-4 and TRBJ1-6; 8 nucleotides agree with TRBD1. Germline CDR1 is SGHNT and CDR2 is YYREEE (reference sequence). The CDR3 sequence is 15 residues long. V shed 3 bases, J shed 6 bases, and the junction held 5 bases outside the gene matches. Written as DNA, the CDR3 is TGTGCCAGCAGCTCGAGGACAGGGCTTAATTCACCCCTCCACTTT. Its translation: CASSSRTGLNSPLHF.

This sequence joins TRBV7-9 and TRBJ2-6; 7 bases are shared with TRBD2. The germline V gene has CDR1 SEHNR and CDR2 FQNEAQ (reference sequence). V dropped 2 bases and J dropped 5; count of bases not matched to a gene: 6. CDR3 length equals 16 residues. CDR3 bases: TGTGCCAGCAGCTTATGGCAGGGACTAAGGGCCAACGTCCTGACTTTC. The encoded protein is CASSLWQGLRANVLTF.

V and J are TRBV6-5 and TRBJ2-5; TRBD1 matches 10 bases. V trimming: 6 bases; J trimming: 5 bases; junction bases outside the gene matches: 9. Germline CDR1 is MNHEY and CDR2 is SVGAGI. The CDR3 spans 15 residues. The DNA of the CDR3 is TGTGCCAGCAGCCCCGGGACAGGGGCCGAGGAGACCCAGTACTTC. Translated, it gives CASSPGTGAEETQYF.

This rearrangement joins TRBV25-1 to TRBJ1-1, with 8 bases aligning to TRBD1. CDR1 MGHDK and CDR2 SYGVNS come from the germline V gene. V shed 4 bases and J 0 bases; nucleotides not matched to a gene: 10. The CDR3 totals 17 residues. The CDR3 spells CASSGNGQGMVNTEAFF. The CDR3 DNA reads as TGTGCCAGCAGTGGCAATGGACAGGGTATGGTGAACACTGAAGCTTTCTTT.

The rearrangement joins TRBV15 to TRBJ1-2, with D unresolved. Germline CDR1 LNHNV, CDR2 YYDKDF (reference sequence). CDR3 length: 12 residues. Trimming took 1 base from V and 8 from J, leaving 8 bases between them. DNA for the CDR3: TGTGCCACCAGCAGAGCACGCGGAGGCTACACCTTC. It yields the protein CATSRARGGYTF.

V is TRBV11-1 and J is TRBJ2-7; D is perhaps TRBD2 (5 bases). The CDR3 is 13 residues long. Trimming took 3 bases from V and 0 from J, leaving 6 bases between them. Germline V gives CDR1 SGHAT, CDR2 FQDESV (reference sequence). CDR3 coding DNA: TGTGCCAGCAGCTTCACTAGCTCCTACGAGCAGTACTTC. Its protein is CASSFTSSYEQYF.

CDR3 region: CAWNHGGPSPLHF. DNA for the CDR3: TGTGCCTGGAATCACGGGGGGCCGTCACCCCTCCACTTT. The chain uses TRBV30 and TRBJ1-6, with D possibly TRBD1 on 6 matching bases. The V end was cut by 4 bases, the J end by 10 bases, with 14 bases between. This CDR3 has 13 amino acids. Looked up from germline, CDR1 is GTSNPN and CDR2 is SVGIG (reference sequence). The entire variable domain, with the rest obtained from reference TRBV30 and TRBJ1-6, is as follows: SQTIHQWPATLVQPVGSPLSLECTVEGTSNPNLYWYRQAAGRGLQLLFYSVGIGQISSEVPQNLSASRPQDRQFILSSKKLLLSDSGFYLCAWNHGGPSPLHFGNGTRLTVT.

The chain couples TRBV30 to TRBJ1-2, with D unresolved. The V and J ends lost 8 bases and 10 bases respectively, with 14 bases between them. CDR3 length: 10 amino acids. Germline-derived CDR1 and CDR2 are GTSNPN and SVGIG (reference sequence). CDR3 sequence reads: CATDDELYTF. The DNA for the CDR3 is TGTGCCACGGACGATGAGCTCTACACCTTC.

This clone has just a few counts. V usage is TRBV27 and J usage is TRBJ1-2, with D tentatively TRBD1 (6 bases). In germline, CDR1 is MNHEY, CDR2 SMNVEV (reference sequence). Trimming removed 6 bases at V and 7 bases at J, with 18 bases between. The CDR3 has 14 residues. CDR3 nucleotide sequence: TGTGCCAGCAGCGTCGGGGGCTCGTTTTCTGGCTACACCTTC. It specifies CASSVGGSFSGYTF.

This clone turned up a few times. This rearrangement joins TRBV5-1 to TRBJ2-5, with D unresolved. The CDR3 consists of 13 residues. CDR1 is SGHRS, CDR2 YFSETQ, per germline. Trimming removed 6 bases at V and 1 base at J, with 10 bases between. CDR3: CASTNVPQETQYF. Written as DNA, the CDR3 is TGCGCCAGCACCAATGTACCCCAAGAGACCCAGTACTTC.

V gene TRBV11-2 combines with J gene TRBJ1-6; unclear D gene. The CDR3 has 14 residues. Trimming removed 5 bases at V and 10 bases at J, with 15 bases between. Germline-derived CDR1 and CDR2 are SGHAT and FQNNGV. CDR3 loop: CASSLDPGGSPLHF. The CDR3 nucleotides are TGTGCCAGCAGCCTCGACCCCGGAGGATCACCCCTCCACTTT.